What follows are 18 T cell receptor beta chains derived from one specimen sequenced in a study of blood T cell repertoires in COVID-19. This table comes from immunoSEQ multiplex PCR, and its TCRdb copy is limited to in-frame clones, with some not included. The sample includes 25,000 to 30,000 clones, roughly 71% of them seen just once. Material for sequencing was peripheral blood. These receptors all stem from a man older than 75 with active or convalescent COVID-19.

The rearrangement uses TRBV5-1 and TRBJ2-7; 10 bases agree with TRBD2. The CDR3 has 15 amino acids. Germline V gives CDR1 SGHRS, CDR2 YFSETQ. V trimming: 4 bases; J trimming: 2 bases; junction bases outside the gene matches: 6. CDR3 in DNA: TGCGCCAGCAGCCGAGGGACTAGCGATACCTACGAGCAGTACTTC. Translation: CASSRGTSDTYEQYF.

This clone was counted only a few times. The chain employs TRBV6-5 and TRBJ1-5; weak D call: TRBD1 (5 bases). V was clipped by 0 bases and J by 4 bases, with 7 bases between them. The length of the CDR3 is 14 residues. Germline CDR1 is MNHEY and CDR2 is SVGAGI. CDR3 region: CASSYSGGNQPQHF. DNA of the CDR3: TGTGCCAGCAGTTACTCGGGGGGGAATCAGCCCCAGCATTTT.

The V call is TRBV14, the J call TRBJ2-1; 7 bases map to TRBD2. J gave up 9 bases and V 4 bases, and 9 bases lay outside the gene matches. Per the germline V gene, CDR1 is SGHDN and CDR2 is FVKESK. The length of the CDR3 is 14 residues. The CDR3 DNA is TGTGCCAGCAGCCGGAACATTGGGGGGGGTGAGCAGTTCTTC. This codes for CASSRNIGGGEQFF.

The chain combines TRBV5-1 with TRBJ2-1, with 7 nucleotides matching TRBD1. The CDR3 spans 15 residues. Trimming removed 4 bases from V and 9 bases from J; junction bases left unmatched: 13. CDR1 is SGHRS, CDR2 YFSETQ, per germline. CDR3 protein: CASSPETGYIGEQFF. CDR3 DNA: TGCGCCAGCAGCCCGGAGACAGGGTACATAGGTGAGCAGTTCTTC.

This chain joins TRBV11-2 and TRBJ2-1; no definite D call. Germline CDR1 and CDR2: SGHAT and FQNNGV. The CDR3 has 12 residues. V was shortened by 5 bases and J by 10 bases, with 12 bases between the two germline ends. The DNA of the CDR3 is TGTGCCAGCAGCCCTCCCGTCGTCGAGCAGTTCTTC. It translates to CASSPPVVEQFF.

This rearrangement joins TRBV19 to TRBJ1-2, with D unclear. Germline V gene data show CDR1 as LNHDA and CDR2 as SQIVND (reference sequence). The length of the CDR3 is 17 residues. V lost 4 bases, J lost 0 bases, and 18 bases lay in between. The CDR3 here is CASSREAGSRSNYGYTF. The CDR3 DNA reads TGTGCCAGTAGTAGGGAGGCCGGAAGTCGATCTAACTATGGCTACACCTTC.

The chain has TRBV28 and TRBJ1-5; D is undetermined. CDR1 MDHEN and CDR2 SYDVKM come from the germline V gene. V lost 6 bases, J lost 0 bases, and 12 bases lay in between. This CDR3 is 15 amino acids long. CDR3 nucleotides: TGTGCCAGCAGCCAAGCATTCATTAGCAATCAGCCCCAGCATTTT. Translated, it gives CASSQAFISNQPQHF.

This sequence joins TRBV18 and TRBJ1-3, with D possibly matching TRBD1 (6 bases). Germline lookup yields CDR1 KGHSH and CDR2 LQKENI. This CDR3 is built from 15 residues. Trimming shortened V by 1 base and J by 2 bases, and 9 bases separated the two germline ends. The CDR3 nucleotides are TGTGCCAGCTCACCACGGCAGGGGACTGGAAACACCATATATTTT. It encodes CASSPRQGTGNTIYF.

The genes are TRBV29-1 and TRBJ2-6; perhaps TRBD1 as D (5 bases). The V and J ends lost 1 base and 2 bases respectively, with 12 bases between them. CDR1 and CDR2 from the germline V gene are SQVTM and ANQGSEA. The CDR3 runs to 16 residues. Written as DNA, the CDR3 is TGCAGCGTTGAAGGGGGCTTAGGGACTGGGGCCAACGTCCTGACTTTC. It yields the protein CSVEGGLGTGANVLTF.

The chain couples TRBV5-1 to TRBJ2-5, with 10 bases aligning to TRBD2. V lost 4 bases to trimming and J lost 5 bases; unmatched junction nucleotides: 5. Germline-derived CDR1 and CDR2 are SGHRS and YFSETQ. The CDR3 consists of 14 residues. This CDR3 reads CASSVGTSEETQYF. In DNA, the CDR3 is TGCGCCAGCAGCGTCGGGACTAGCGAGGAGACCCAGTACTTC.

This rearrangement joins TRBV5-8 to TRBJ2-1; D perhaps matches TRBD1 (5 bases). Germline-derived CDR1 and CDR2 are SGHTS and YDEGEE. Between the trimmed V and J ends, which lost 3 bases and 2 bases, there was a span of 18 bases. This CDR3 comprises 17 residues. CDR3 protein: CASSSRQRGSPYNEQFF. CDR3 nucleotide sequence: TGTGCCAGCAGCTCGCGGCAAAGGGGCAGCCCCTACAATGAGCAGTTCTTC.

This sequence joins TRBV5-1 and TRBJ2-6, with D possibly being TRBD1 (5 bases). Germline CDR1 is SGHRS and CDR2 is YFSETQ. The V end was cut by 0 bases, the J end by 0 bases, with 7 bases between. The CDR3 consists of 16 residues. CDR3 protein: CASSLGQYSGANVLTF. The CDR3 nucleotides read TGCGCCAGCAGCTTGGGACAGTACTCTGGGGCCAACGTCCTGACTTTC.

The chain combines TRBV11-2 with TRBJ2-3; 10 bases are a match to TRBD1. CDR1 SGHAT and CDR2 FQNNGV come from the germline V gene. V was clipped by 5 bases and J by 5 bases; unmatched bases: 7. The CDR3 is 15 amino acids. The CDR3 region has the DNA TGTGCCAGCAGCCTGATGACAGGGGGCGTAGATACGCAGTATTTT. It specifies CASSLMTGGVDTQYF.

The chain combines TRBV27 with TRBJ1-1; D might be TRBD1 (6 bases). V lost 8 bases and J lost 7, with 11 bases in between. Germline assignment: CDR1 MNHEY and CDR2 SMNVEV (reference sequence). CDR3 size: 11 residues. The CDR3 bases are TGTGCCAGCTTTACAGGGTTTGAAGCTTTCTTT. It yields the protein CASFTGFEAFF.

The genes are TRBV4-3 and TRBJ2-3, with D unresolved. The V gene's germline CDR1 is LGHNA and CDR2 YSLEER. V was shortened by 2 bases and J by 4 bases, with 13 bases between the two germline ends. The CDR3 extends over 15 amino acids. Here the CDR3 DNA reads TGCGCCAGCAGCCAAAAGCTTTCCCCCCCAGATACGCAGTATTTT. It codes for CASSQKLSPPDTQYF.

The sample holds a few counts of this clone. The V call is TRBV7-9, the J call TRBJ2-7; 7 nucleotides match TRBD1. Germline loops: CDR1 SEHNR, CDR2 FQNEAQ (reference sequence). The CDR3 has 14 amino acids. The junction had 7 bases not matched to a gene; V was cut back by 5 bases and J by 3 bases. The CDR3 is CASSQTGIHYEQYF. The CDR3 nucleotides are TGTGCCAGCAGCCAGACAGGGATCCACTACGAGCAGTACTTC.

The J gene is TRBJ2-2, the V gene TRBV7-2, with D tentatively TRBD1 (5 bases). Trimming took 8 bases from V and 0 from J, leaving 16 bases between them. Germline V gene lookup returns CDR1 SGHTA and CDR2 FQGNSA. The CDR3 has 16 amino acids. This CDR3 reads CASGASIPANTGELFF. Written as DNA, the CDR3 is TGTGCCAGCGGGGCGTCGATCCCTGCGAACACCGGGGAGCTGTTTTTT.

The rearrangement uses TRBV5-1 and TRBJ1-1; 10 bases fit TRBD1. V lost 8 bases and J lost 3; bases outside the gene matches: 10. This CDR3 has 15 residues. CDR1 and CDR2 (germline): SGHRS, YFSETQ. Here the CDR3 DNA reads TGCGCCAGTCGATTCTCCGGGACAGGGGACACTGAAGCTTTCTTT. Translated: CASRFSGTGDTEAFF.